This T cell receptor (beta chain) was identified in a study of cytomegalovirus exposure and HLA in healthy donors. Study observations and caveats: An analysis done earlier found most TCR beta V segments productive about 90% or about 30% of the time. Apart from CMV serostatus, no immune exposure information was available.

V lost 2 bases to trimming and J lost 0 bases; unmatched junction nucleotides: 16. In germline, CDR1 is SGHDN, CDR2 FVKESK. The CDR3 length is 21 residues. PCR employed 60 Vbeta and 13 Jbeta primers. This table comes from immunoSEQ multiplex PCR, and its TCRdb copy is limited to in-frame clones, with some not included. Of under 200,000 clones listed, roughly 79% are singletons. This clone was seen a few times. Its antigen is as yet unknown. Sequencing was performed on PBMCs. This clonotype was obtained from a woman in her thirties in good health and CMV-seropositive. The chain uses TRBV14 and TRBJ2-6; TRBD1 agrees at 7 bases. CDR3 sequence: CASSQYAPGQPRISGANVLTF. The CDR3 bases are TGTGCCAGCAGCCAATACGCCCCGGGACAGCCAAGAATCTCTGGGGCCAACGTCCTGACTTTC.